In its sample, the clone carrying this TCR beta chain was seen many times. V lost 6 bases to trimming and J lost 5 bases, with 10 bases between them. The CDR3 runs 13 residues. Unique molecular identifiers featured in how the TCRbeta library was prepared. TCRdb fed the PCR reads into MiXCR, producing one record per CDR3 protein. The sample records about 350,000 distinct CDR3 sequences, roughly 15% being singletons. This specimen comes from a study of T-cell reconstitution after alpha-beta-depleted transplantation in children. This receptor was identified in a human donor who donated a stem cell graft to a child with Fanconi anemia. Source: PBMCs, taken from the stem cell graft. The chain combines TRBV12-3 or TRBV12-4 with TRBJ2-2; D gene unclear. This CDR3 reads CASRVYRTGELFF. CDR3 in DNA: TGTGCCAGCAGGGTATATCGGACCGGGGAGCTGTTTTTT.